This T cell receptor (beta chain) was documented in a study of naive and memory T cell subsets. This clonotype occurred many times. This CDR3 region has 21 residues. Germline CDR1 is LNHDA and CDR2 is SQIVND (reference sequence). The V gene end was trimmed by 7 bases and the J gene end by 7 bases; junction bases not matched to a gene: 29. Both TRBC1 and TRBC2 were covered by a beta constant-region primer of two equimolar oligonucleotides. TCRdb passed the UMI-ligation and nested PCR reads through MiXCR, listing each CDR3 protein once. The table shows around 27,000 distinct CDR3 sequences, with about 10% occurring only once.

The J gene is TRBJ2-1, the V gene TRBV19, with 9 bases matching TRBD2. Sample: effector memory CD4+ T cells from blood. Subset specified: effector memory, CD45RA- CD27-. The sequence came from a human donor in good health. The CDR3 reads CASNGIGGGRSALAGRNEQFF. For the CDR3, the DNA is TGTGCCAGTAATGGGATTGGGGGTGGCAGGTCGGCTCTAGCGGGAAGGAATGAGCAGTTCTTC. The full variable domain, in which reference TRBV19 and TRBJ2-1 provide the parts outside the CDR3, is DGGITQSPKYLFRKEGQNVTLSCEQNLNHDAMYWYRQDPGQGLRLIYYSQIVNDFQKGDIAEGYSVSREKKESFPLTVTSAQKNPTAFYLCASNGIGGGRSALAGRNEQFFGPGTRLTVL.